This T cell receptor beta chain comes out of a study of T cell responses to AZD1222 COVID-19 vaccine. Regarding the study as a whole: Regions left unmutated in variants are reportedly the target of nearly half of spike-specific TCRs. Only a handful of AZD1222 recipients, several in all, had baseline seropositivity. There were mostly white British donors and more females than males, and clonal diversity was possibly underestimated.

This clone was seen only a few times. Its specificity is unknown. The germline V gene encodes CDR1 LNHDA and CDR2 SQIVND (reference sequence). This CDR3 region has 14 residues. V was clipped by 4 bases and J by 3 bases; unmatched bases: 5. Method: immunoSEQ multiplex PCR; TCRdb's copy keeps in-frame clones and lacks some. The table has approximately 150,000 clones, about 90% seen once; the top ten hold 7.5% to 8%. This chain links TRBV19 with TRBJ2-7, with 8 bases identical to TRBD1. This clonotype was sampled from an adult who received the MenACWY meningococcal vaccine as a control. This sample comprised peripheral blood, obtained 28 days after the second dose of the MenACWY control vaccine. The chain's CDR3 is CASSTLQGGYEQYF. The CDR3, as DNA: TGTGCCAGTAGTACACTACAGGGGGGCTACGAGCAGTACTTC.